This T cell receptor (beta chain) was found in a study of blood T cell repertoires in COVID-19. Study-level information: The samples span acute and convalescent COVID-19 from the United States, Italy and Spain. T cells, B-cell-depleted T cells, or PBMCs supplied cDNA or gDNA.

Original processing methods: Counts of nucleated cells, estimated from reference gene primer amplification, were obtained. Here immunoSEQ multiplex PCR was the method, and the copy in TCRdb shows in-frame clones only, minus some. V and J calls and clone size are given by that table; D and trimming were obtained from the DNA. Among around 80,000 clones listed, roughly four fifths were seen once. The germline gives CDR1 MNHEY, CDR2 SVGAGI. Unmatched junction bases numbered 12, after V lost 4 bases and J lost 5 bases. This CDR3 comprises 16 residues. The TCR was taken from a man between 60 and 75 years old with acute or convalescent COVID-19. Sequencing used peripheral blood. V and J are TRBV6-5 and TRBJ1-1; 8 bases fit TRBD1. Here the CDR3 reads CASSSNVQGAETEAFF. CDR3 nucleotide sequence: TGTGCCAGCAGTTCAAATGTTCAGGGGGCAGAGACTGAAGCTTTCTTT.